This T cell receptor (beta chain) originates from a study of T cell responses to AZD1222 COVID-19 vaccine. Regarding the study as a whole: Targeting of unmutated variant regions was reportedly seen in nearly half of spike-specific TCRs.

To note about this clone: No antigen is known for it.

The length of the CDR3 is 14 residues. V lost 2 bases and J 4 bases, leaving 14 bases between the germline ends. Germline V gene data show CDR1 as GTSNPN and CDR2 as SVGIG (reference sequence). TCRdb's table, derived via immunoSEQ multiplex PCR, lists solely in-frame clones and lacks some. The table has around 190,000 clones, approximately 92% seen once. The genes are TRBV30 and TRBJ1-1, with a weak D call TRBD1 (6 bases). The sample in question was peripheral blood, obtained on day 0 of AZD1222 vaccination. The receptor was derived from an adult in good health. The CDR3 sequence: CAWSPVGQFTEAFF. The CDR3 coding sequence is TGTGCCTGGAGTCCGGTCGGACAGTTCACTGAAGCTTTCTTT.